These T cell receptor beta chains were read from a single sample in a study of shared clonotypes between healthy human individuals. Data came from immunoSEQ multiplex PCR; TCRdb stores just in-frame clones and leaves some out. The sample has under 1,900,000 clones, 98% seen once. Sample: naive CD4+ T cells sorted from blood. Every receptor here comes from a young man in good health. Each CDR3 is given with its conserved first and last residue. The D gene is left open where the match is weak. Clone sizes are given selectively: once, few, many, or a class where the clone is expanded.

D	V	J	size	CDR3	DNA
.	TRBV6-5	TRBJ1-5	few	CASSSSHQPQHF	TGTGCCAGCAGCTCCTCCCATCAGCCCCAGCATTTT
.	TRBV7-3	TRBJ2-1	.	CASSSDPSSYNEQFF	TGTGCCAGCAGCTCTGACCCCAGCTCCTACAATGAGCAGTTCTTC
.	TRBV5-1	TRBJ1-4	.	CASSWVPGEKLFF	TGCGCCAGCAGCTGGGTCCCGGGGGAGAAACTGTTTTTT
TRBD2	TRBV7-3	TRBJ2-1	.	CASSLVGGSSYNEQFF	TGTGCCAGCAGCTTAGTTGGCGGGAGCTCCTACAATGAGCAGTTCTTC
TRBD1	TRBV5-1	TRBJ2-3	.	CASNRQGTSTDTQYF	TGCGCCAGCAACCGACAGGGTACTAGCACAGATACGCAGTATTTT
.	TRBV7-2	TRBJ2-3	.	CASSLDYRDGGNTDTQYF	TGTGCCAGCAGCTTAGATTACAGGGACGGGGGTAACACAGATACGCAGTATTTT
.	TRBV6-6	TRBJ2-1	.	CASRTSGGIRENEQFF	TGTGCCAGCAGGACCTCTGGTGGGATAAGGGAAAATGAGCAGTTCTTC
.	TRBV7-9	TRBJ1-2	.	CASSPLIGSLYGYTF	TGTGCCAGCAGCCCCTTAATTGGGAGTCTCTATGGCTACACCTTC
.	TRBV5-1	TRBJ2-1	.	CASSGNILAFSSSYNEQFF	TGCGCCAGCAGCGGAAACATATTAGCGTTTTCCAGCTCCTACAATGAGCAGTTCTTC
.	TRBV29-1	TRBJ1-2	.	CSVEVVRTGYTF	TGCAGCGTTGAAGTCGTACGGACAGGCTACACCTTC
TRBD1	TRBV15	TRBJ1-1	.	CATSRGTDRVWTEAFF	TGTGCCACCAGCAGAGGAACGGACAGGGTTTGGACTGAAGCTTTCTTT
.	TRBV5-1	TRBJ1-5	.	CASSGEGGQPQHF	TGCGCCAGCAGTGGGGAAGGCGGTCAGCCCCAGCATTTT
TRBD1	TRBV7-2	TRBJ2-1	.	CASRPGTGANNEQFF	TGTGCCAGCAGACCCGGGACAGGAGCGAACAATGAGCAGTTCTTC
.	TRBV11-2	TRBJ1-2	.	CASSPNGRGYTF	TGTGCCAGCAGCCCCAACGGCCGGGGCTACACCTTC
TRBD2	TRBV9	TRBJ2-2	.	CASSVVFRAGGPFTGELFF	TGTGCCAGCAGCGTAGTTTTTCGAGCGGGAGGGCCGTTCACCGGGGAGCTGTTTTTT
TRBD1	TRBV14	TRBJ2-6	.	CASSPRGGRSGANVLTF	TGTGCCAGCAGCCCCCGAGGGGGCCGCTCTGGGGCCAACGTCCTGACTTTC
.	TRBV7-2	TRBJ2-2	.	CASSRQGNGELFF	TGTGCCAGCAGCCGGCAAGGAAACGGGGAGCTGTTTTTT
.	TRBV10-3	TRBJ1-5	once	CAISDPGVEINQPQHF	TGTGCCATCAGTGACCCCGGAGTGGAGATCAATCAGCCCCAGCATTTT
.	TRBV15	TRBJ2-7	.	CATSLTFSYEQYF	TGTGCCACCTCTCTCACCTTCTCCTACGAGCAGTACTTC
.	TRBV7-2	TRBJ1-3	.	CASSLMTGNENTIYF	TGTGCCAGCAGCTTAATGACAGGCAACGAAAACACCATATATTTT
TRBD2	TRBV5-1	TRBJ2-5	.	CASSLGLAGRPQETQYF	TGCGCCAGCAGCTTGGGACTAGCGGGAAGACCTCAAGAGACCCAGTACTTC
TRBD2	TRBV9	TRBJ2-7	.	CASSPLPTSGSRDEQYF	TGTGCCAGCAGCCCCCTCCCGACTAGCGGGAGTCGGGACGAGCAGTACTTC
.	TRBV11-2	TRBJ1-1	.	CASSLSPAFF	TGTGCCAGCAGCCTGAGCCCCGCTTTCTTT
TRBD2	TRBV2	TRBJ2-7	.	CASSERGGRTSGRNYEQYF	TGTGCCAGCAGTGAACGGGGGGGACGGACTAGCGGGAGGAACTACGAGCAGTACTTC
.	TRBV11-2	TRBJ2-7	.	CASSWPGMVYEQYF	TGTGCCAGCAGCTGGCCGGGGATGGTCTACGAGCAGTACTTC
.	TRBV7-2	TRBJ2-7	.	CASSPSLGGLSYEQYF	TGTGCCAGCAGCCCGTCTTTGGGGGGCCTCTCCTACGAGCAGTACTTC
.	TRBV14	TRBJ2-7	.	CASSQTAGGYEQYF	TGTGCCAGCAGCCAAACGGCCGGGGGATACGAGCAGTACTTC
TRBD2	TRBV4-1	TRBJ2-3	.	CASSQDSETSVSTDTQYF	TGCGCCAGCAGCCAAGATAGCGAGACTAGCGTTAGCACAGATACGCAGTATTTT
.	TRBV7-9	TRBJ1-1	.	CASSLPSF	TGTGCCAGCAGCCTACCGAGCTTT
.	TRBV28	TRBJ2-2	.	CASSFRLLRNRELFF	TGTGCCAGCAGTTTTCGGCTACTCAGGAACCGGGAGCTGTTTTTT
TRBD2	TRBV27	TRBJ2-1	.	CASSLRLAGDNEQFF	TGTGCCAGCAGTTTACGGCTAGCGGGAGACAATGAGCAGTTCTTC
.	TRBV10-3	TRBJ2-2	.	CASAQGNTGELFF	TGTGCCAGTGCACAGGGGAACACCGGGGAGCTGTTTTTT
.	TRBV23-1	TRBJ1-1	.	CASSTLSPVDTEAFF	TGCGCCAGCAGTACCCTTTCCCCTGTGGACACTGAAGCTTTCTTT
TRBD1	TRBV9	TRBJ2-7	.	CASSPRGRTGEDEQYF	TGTGCCAGCAGCCCTCGAGGTAGGACAGGTGAAGACGAGCAGTACTTC
.	TRBV7-9	TRBJ1-2	.	CASSLTGANYGYTF	TGTGCCAGCAGCTTGACAGGAGCTAACTATGGCTACACCTTC
TRBD1	TRBV5-1	TRBJ2-5	.	CASSQTGTEETQYF	TGCGCCAGCAGCCAAACTGGGACAGAGGAGACCCAGTACTTC
.	TRBV5-1	TRBJ2-7	.	CASSSGVTYEQYF	TGCGCCAGCAGCTCAGGGGTGACCTACGAGCAGTACTTC
.	TRBV9	TRBJ2-1	.	CASSVRDSNTNEQFF	TGTGCCAGCAGCGTGCGGGACTCCAATACCAATGAGCAGTTCTTC
.	TRBV7-9	TRBJ2-3	.	CASSSGQSKTDTQYF	TGTGCCAGCAGCTCCGGACAGAGCAAAACAGATACGCAGTATTTT
.	TRBV6-1	TRBJ1-5	.	CASSEWSYSNQPQHF	TGTGCCAGCAGTGAGTGGAGTTATAGCAATCAGCCCCAGCATTTT
.	TRBV20-1	TRBJ2-5	.	CSRAGKETQYF	TGCAGCCGGGCAGGGAAAGAGACCCAGTACTTC
TRBD1	TRBV9	TRBJ2-6	once	CASSVLGTGGTGVNVLTF	TGTGCCAGCAGCGTACTCGGGACAGGGGGTACGGGTGTCAACGTCCTGACTTTC
.	TRBV18	TRBJ2-7	.	CASSRTGSSYEQYF	TGTGCCAGCTCACGGACGGGGAGCTCCTACGAGCAGTACTTC
TRBD1	TRBV18	TRBJ2-7	.	CASSPLGQGSEQYF	TGTGCCAGCTCACCACTAGGACAGGGATCCGAGCAGTACTTC
TRBD2	TRBV10-1	TRBJ2-5	.	CASSESNSGRTVYF	TGCGCCAGCAGTGAGTCGAATAGCGGGAGAACTGTGTACTTC
.	TRBV7-3	TRBJ1-2	.	CASSLKAGAGGYTF	TGTGCCAGCAGCTTAAAGGCGGGAGCTGGGGGCTACACCTTC
.	TRBV5-4	TRBJ2-6	.	CASSLVGKLGANVLTF	TGTGCCAGCAGCTTGGTTGGAAAGCTAGGGGCCAACGTCCTGACTTTC
.	TRBV2	TRBJ2-7	.	CASSVGQGIDEQYF	TGTGCCAGCAGTGTAGGGCAGGGCATCGACGAGCAGTACTTC